The source of this T cell receptor (beta chain) is a study of T-cell memory formation after mild COVID-19. The V end lost 2 bases, the J end lost 0 bases, and 13 bases lay between the germline ends. CDR1 is SEHNR, CDR2 FQNEAQ, per germline (reference sequence). The CDR3 loop spans 16 amino acids. Barcoded TCR alpha and TCR beta cDNA libraries with UMIs came from 5'RACE using constant-segment primers. TCRdb re-called the 5' RACE reads through MiXCR, storing one row per CDR3 protein. The table includes fewer than 200,000 distinct CDR3 sequences, less than 20% detected once. This clonotype came up a few times. No antigen is known for it. General observations from the study: CD4+ contracting clones were mainly CM and EM; CD8+ ones, EMRA.

The receptor was isolated from a young man who had mild COVID-19 (a few samples of this study predate the infection). Cell type and time point are not known. The sequenced material came from PBMCs or a T cell subset sorted from them (not recorded which). J is TRBJ1-1 and V is TRBV7-9; D might be TRBD1 (5 bases). CDR3 amino acids: CASSLSPGLVNTEAFF. The CDR3 bases are TGTGCCAGCAGCTTATCCCCAGGGTTGGTGAACACTGAAGCTTTCTTT. The whole variable domain, remainder taken from reference TRBV7-9 and TRBJ1-1, is DTGVSQNPRHKITKRGQNVTFRCDPISEHNRLYWYRQTLGQGPEFLTYFQNEAQLEKSRLLSDRFSAERPKGSFSTLEIQRTEQGDSAMYLCASSLSPGLVNTEAFFGQGTRLTVV.